This T cell receptor beta chain was observed in a study of cytomegalovirus exposure and HLA in healthy donors. Study results and limitations: In a later analysis, TCR association rates varied by HLA locus: DRB1 most, HLA-C fewest. A missense DCLRE1C variant was associated with V- and J-gene trimming of TCR beta chains in a later analysis, and an independent cohort replicated the association.

Researchers ran the PCR with 60 Vbeta and 13 Jbeta primers. Measured with immunoSEQ multiplex PCR; TCRdb has only the in-frame clones, and not every one. The sample lists 150,000 to 200,000 clones, 60% to 85% seen once, with 7.4% in the top ten. To note about this clone: Its cognate antigen is unknown.

Although they were nominally healthy when sampled, donors likely had unrecorded immune exposures. Trimming shortened V by 2 bases and J by 4 bases, and 11 bases separated the two germline ends. The CDR3 has 14 amino acids. CDR1 and CDR2 from the germline V gene are MNHNS and SASEGT. The chain is built from TRBV6-1 and TRBJ1-2; D perhaps matches TRBD1 (6 bases). Sequencing used PBMCs. This clonotype was sampled from a male donor in good health and CMV-seropositive. DNA for the CDR3: TGTGCCAGCAGTGAAAGCGGACAGCTCTATGGCTACACCTTC. This encodes CASSESGQLYGYTF.